This TCR beta chain appears in the sequencing data of a study of OX40 agonist ivuxolimab in advanced cancers. Concerning the study at large: Ivuxolimab, which targeted the costimulatory receptor OX40 (CD134), was an agonistic, fully human IgG2 monoclonal antibody. Partial responses occurred in three dose-escalation patients, of whom one had hepatocellular carcinoma and two had cutaneous melanoma. In the dose-escalation cohort, around four fifths of patients were male, and the mean age was around 65 years with a range of roughly 23 to 79. Intravenous ivuxolimab was administered to patients every 2 weeks at six dose levels: 0.01, 0.1, 0.3, 1.5, 3 and 10 mg/kg. The monotherapy dose-escalation portion (N of about 57 patients) of the phase I ivuxolimab trial is reported in the paper. Patients were allowed to have had prior anti-PD-1, anti-PD-L1 or anti-CTLA-4 therapy, and about 40% of the dose-escalation patients had been treated with checkpoint inhibitors. Peripheral TCRbeta sequencing aimed to test whether ivuxolimab altered TCR sequence diversity and caused clonal T-cell expansion. Of the roughly 52 dose-escalation patients, hepatocellular carcinoma was present in approximately 20, melanoma in approximately 15, renal cell carcinoma in 9 and head and neck cancer in 9. What the research found in general, with its limitations: In the 0.1-3.0 mg/kg groups, partial responders were among the patients with the lowest normalized peripheral clonal expansion, particularly in CD8+ T cells. After ivuxolimab, expanded clones were on average more numerous among CD8+ T cells than among CD4+ T cells. Antigen specificity was not determined for the clonally expanded peripheral T cells. Low levels of normalized T-cell clonal expansion were also seen in some patients who did not respond. At doses from 0.1 to 3.0 mg/kg, clonal expansion was seen in both CD4+ and CD8+ blood T cells between baseline and week 6.

Genomic DNA was isolated from the sorted cells so that the TCRbeta CDR3 region could be sequenced. TCRbeta CDR3 regions were sequenced using the immunoSEQ Assay. TCRdb provides this immuneACCESS table in a form limited to in-frame rearrangements. Some clones are lacking; in checked studies, under half of them reflect an unresolved V gene, and why the rest are absent is not known. A total of roughly 75,000 clones appear in this sample, 85% to 90% of them only once. The leading ten clones occupy 10% to 15% of the sample. Clipping removes 7 bases from V and 7 bases from J, with 11 as the unmatched junction base count. Counted from cysteine to phenylalanine, this CDR3 has 14 amino acids. Kept here is only the CDR3 DNA, which spans 42 bases and is read in frame from base 1. The germline V gene supplies CDR1 MNHEY and CDR2 SVGAGI. Patients with autoimmune disease history or receiving systemic immunosuppression were excluded from the trial. In every dose cohort, peripheral blood was drawn for TCR sequencing at baseline, cycle 4 day 1, and cycle 7 day 1. Samples came from an open-label, multicenter, first-in-human phase I dose-escalation trial of ivuxolimab. Adults with locally advanced or metastatic melanoma, renal cell carcinoma, hepatocellular carcinoma or head and neck squamous cell carcinoma were enrolled in the trial. Before TCR sequencing, CD4+ T cells and CD8+ T cells were sorted from peripheral blood as separate populations.

On this clone: Its antigen specificity is not known. No quality values exist for individual bases; no much larger clone is one base distant.

Sequences were derived from CD4+ or CD8+ T cells sorted from blood, sampled in a trial of the OX40 agonist ivuxolimab. The sequence was obtained from an adult with an advanced solid tumor such as melanoma, head and neck, liver or kidney cancer. This sequence uses TRBV6-5 and TRBJ2-5, with TRBD2 matching 8 junction bases. At the DNA level, the sequence is TGTGCCAGCAACCAAGCGGGAGTATCCGGGACCCAGTACTTC. Translation gives CASNQAGVSGTQYF.